This entry features one T cell receptor (beta chain) sequence. The antigen is undetermined. The entry originates in a study of cytomegalovirus exposure and HLA in healthy donors. Study observations and caveats: Several of the most significant clusters were apparently associated with common viral pathogens in a later analysis. One cluster of highly shared sequence variants probably arose as a sequencing artifact. TCR beta sequences numbering under 20,000 were associated with HLA alleles at 0.05 false discovery rate in a later analysis. The authors assumed roughly uniform sequencing depth across donors for presence/absence analyses.

Primers included in the PCR were 60 Vbeta and 13 Jbeta primers. TCRdb's copy holds only in-frame clones and misses some; the assay was immunoSEQ multiplex PCR. The sample includes about 82,000 clones, approximately 80% of them seen just once. Losses at the gene ends were 4 bases for V and 2 bases for J; bases not matched to a gene: 5. The CDR3 sequence is 15 residues long. Germline V gene lookup returns CDR1 SGHRS and CDR2 YFSETQ. This chain joins TRBV5-1 and TRBJ2-3; 9 bases map to TRBD1. Sequenced material: PBMCs. The origin of this receptor is a man aged 50-59 years in good health and CMV-seronegative. DNA of the CDR3: TGCGCCAGCAGCATAGGGACAGGGCTCACAGATACGCAGTATTTT. Its translation is CASSIGTGLTDTQYF. Variable domain in full (rest from reference TRBV5-1 and TRBJ2-3): KAGVTQTPRYLIKTRGQQVTLSCSPISGHRSVSWYQQTPGQGLQFLFEYFSETQRNKGNFPGRFSGRQFSNSRSEMNVSTLELGDSALYLCASSIGTGLTDTQYFGPGTRLTVL.